What follows are 3 T cell receptor beta chains derived from one specimen sequenced in a study of cytomegalovirus exposure and HLA in healthy donors. Researchers ran the PCR with 60 Vbeta and 13 Jbeta primers. The data were produced by immunoSEQ multiplex PCR, yet TCRdb's version contains in-frame clones alone and is incomplete. The table shows about 200,000 clones, with approximately 80% occurring only once. Sequencing input: PBMCs. The receptors were sampled from a man aged 25 to 40 in good health and CMV-seronegative.

This chain connects TRBV7-9 to TRBJ2-7; 15 bases agree with TRBD2. V was clipped by 5 bases and J by 4 bases; unmatched bases: 3. CDR3 length: 15 residues. Germline V gives CDR1 SEHNR, CDR2 FQNEAQ (reference sequence). CDR3 protein: CASSRTSGGAYEQYF. The CDR3 DNA reads TGTGCCAGCAGCCGGACTAGCGGGGGGGCGTACGAGCAGTACTTC.

V is TRBV29-1 and J is TRBJ2-7; tentatively, D is TRBD1 (6 bases). The V gene's germline CDR1 is SQVTM and CDR2 ANQGSEA. This CDR3 is built from 15 residues. Trimming shortened V by 7 bases and J by 0 bases, and 19 bases separated the two germline ends. The CDR3 reads CSAEGDTMSSYEQYF. The CDR3 region has the DNA TGCAGCGCCGAAGGGGACACTATGAGCTCCTACGAGCAGTACTTC.

The chain has TRBV6-1 and TRBJ1-3; no reliable D call. The CDR3 is made up of 13 amino acids. Germline-derived CDR1 and CDR2 are MNHNS and SASEGT. The ends were cut back, 6 bases at V and 0 bases at J, with 6 bases in the middle. The CDR3 region is CASSISSGNTIYF. CDR3 coding DNA: TGTGCCAGCAGCATTAGCTCTGGAAACACCATATATTTT.